The source of this T cell receptor (beta chain) is a study of T cells after yellow fever vaccination. MiXCR, applied by TCRdb to the 5' RACE reads, yields one record per CDR3 protein. The sample has approximately 350,000 distinct CDR3 sequences; 9.5% to 13% are singletons. The CDR3 sequence is 16 residues long. The starting material was PBMCs, obtained on the day of the first yellow fever vaccination. This rearrangement joins TRBV21-1 to TRBJ2-1; TRBD1, the table's D call, was not compared with the DNA. TRBV21-1 is flagged as a pseudogene. This sequence was found in a young man who received the YFV17D yellow fever vaccine. CDR3 protein: CASSKGDRDSRGEQFF. Written as DNA, the CDR3 is TGTGCCAGCAGCAAAGGGGACAGGGATTCCCGGGGTGAGCAGTTCTTC.